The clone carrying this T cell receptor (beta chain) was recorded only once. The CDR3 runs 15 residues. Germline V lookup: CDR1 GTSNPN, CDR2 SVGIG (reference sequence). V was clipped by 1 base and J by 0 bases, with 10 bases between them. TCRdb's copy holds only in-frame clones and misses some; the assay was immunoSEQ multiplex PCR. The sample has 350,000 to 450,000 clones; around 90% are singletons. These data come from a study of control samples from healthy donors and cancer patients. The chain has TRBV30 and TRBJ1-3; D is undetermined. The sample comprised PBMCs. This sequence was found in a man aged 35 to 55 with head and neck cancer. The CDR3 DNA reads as TGTGCCTGGAGTGGCACAGCGAGCTCTGGAAACACCATATATTTT. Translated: CAWSGTASSGNTIYF.